The present TCR beta chain was sequenced within a study of blood T cell repertoires in COVID-19 (TCRdb year 2020). The study in broad terms: The collaborator samples originated in the United States, Italy and Spain and spanned the acute and convalescent phases of COVID-19. The dataset comprised deeply sampled blood TCRbeta repertoires from subjects exposed to, actively infected with, or recovered from COVID-19. The material from the prospective study consisted of cDNA or gDNA derived from T cells, B-cell-depleted T cells, or PBMCs. The samples were drawn from the first 160 participants of the ongoing ImmuneRACE study and from over a thousand subjects provided by 6 global collaborators. A de-identified subject ID, COVID-19 status, age in years and sex were almost always included in the sample metadata. The repertoires were made available in a free public database intended to serve as a resource for research on the immune response to SARS-CoV-2. Where available, HLA class I and class II types were taken from metadata supplied by the sample provider and were not determined by assay-based typing. What the authors observed across the whole study: The amount of clinical and demographic metadata varied by source and participant and was provided uncurated.

According to the germline V gene (reference sequence), CDR1 reads SEHNR and CDR2 reads FQNEAQ. The junction shows trimming of 0 bases on V and 9 bases on J, plus 12 bases between the germline ends. From cysteine to phenylalanine, the CDR3 is 14 amino acids long. The kept DNA is CDR3 alone, 42 bases in frame from the first base. The collaborating institutions used their own protocols to collect whole blood in K2EDTA tubes. For TCRbeta analysis, collaborator samples were shipped as frozen whole blood, as isolated PBMCs, or as DNA extracted from either sample type. TCRbeta CDR3 regions were amplified from genomic DNA by means of the immunoSEQ Assay, a bias-controlled multiplex PCR. In the paper's pipeline: Within the assay, amplification of reference gene primers was used to estimate how many nucleated cells each sample contained. To quantify the absolute abundance of each unique TCRbeta CDR3 rearrangement, sequence reads were collapsed and filtered. For each sample, productive Simpson clonality was calculated by taking the square root of Simpson's diversity index across productive rearrangements. The table comes from immuneACCESS by way of TCRdb, which keeps in-frame sequences with V and J called. Part of the clones is missing from these tables; in studies checked, under half for an unresolved V gene and the rest for unknown reasons. V and J calls and clone size come straight from that table; D and trimming were deduced from the DNA. The sample profile shows about 82,000 clones; around 82% of them were found once. The top ten constitute around 7% of the sample.

Remarks on this clone: Its antigen has not been determined. No much larger clonotype is one base removed from it; base qualities were not supplied.

Recombination joined TRBV7-9 with TRBJ2-1; no D gene call is confident. The source material was peripheral blood. The clonotype comes from a middle-aged man with active or convalescent COVID-19. The DNA sequence reads TGTGCCAGCAGCTTAGCGCCGAACCGCGCTGAGCAGTTCTTC. This is translated as CASSLAPNRAEQFF. With the portions outside the CDR3 filled from the reference TRBV7-9 and TRBJ2-1 genes, the complete variable region becomes DTGVSQNPRHKITKRGQNVTFRCDPISEHNRLYWYRQTLGQGPEFLTYFQNEAQLEKSRLLSDRFSAERPKGSFSTLEIQRTEQGDSAMYLCASSLAPNRAEQFFGPGTRLTVL.